This TCR beta chain was sequenced in a study of blood T cell repertoires in COVID-19. Study information: From T cells, B-cell-depleted T cells, or PBMCs came the material, which was cDNA or gDNA.

In the authors' methods: Estimation of nucleated cell counts relied on the amplification of reference gene primers. Assay used: immunoSEQ multiplex PCR; TCRdb lists only in-frame clones, some missing. That table is the source of V, J and clone size, and D and trimming were worked out from the DNA. The table lists 100,000 to 150,000 clones, roughly 90% of them singletons. The germline V and J ends were trimmed by 5 bases and 7 bases, with 20 bases remaining between them. The CDR3 extends over 15 amino acids. The germline CDR1 and CDR2 sequences are SGHTA and FQGNSA. The specimen was peripheral blood. This sequence was found in a woman older than 75 with acute or convalescent COVID-19. The rearrangement links TRBV7-2 to TRBJ1-1; D perhaps matches TRBD1 (6 bases). CDR3 loop: CASSPHGRGAFEAFF. The CDR3 nucleotides are TGTGCCAGCAGCCCGCATGGGAGGGGGGCTTTTGAAGCTTTCTTT.